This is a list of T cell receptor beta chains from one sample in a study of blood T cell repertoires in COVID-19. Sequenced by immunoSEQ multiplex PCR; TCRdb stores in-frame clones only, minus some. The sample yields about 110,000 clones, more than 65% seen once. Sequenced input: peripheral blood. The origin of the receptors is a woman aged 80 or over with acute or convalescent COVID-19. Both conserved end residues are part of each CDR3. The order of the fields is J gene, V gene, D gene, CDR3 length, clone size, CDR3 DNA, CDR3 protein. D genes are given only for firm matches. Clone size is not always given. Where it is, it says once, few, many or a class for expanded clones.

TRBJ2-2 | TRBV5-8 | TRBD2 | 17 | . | TGTGCCAGCAGCTGGAGTAGGACTAGCGGGGGGACCGGGGAGCTGTTTTTT | CASSWSRTSGGTGELFF
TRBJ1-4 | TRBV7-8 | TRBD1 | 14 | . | TGTGCCAGCAGCTTCGCGACAGGGGATGAAAAACTGTTTTTT | CASSFATGDEKLFF
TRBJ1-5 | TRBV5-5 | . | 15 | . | TGTGCCAGCAGCTACGAGGGTGGTGGCAATCAGCCCCAGCATTTT | CASSYEGGGNQPQHF
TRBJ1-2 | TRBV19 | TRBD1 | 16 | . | TGTGCCAGTAGTTCTCCCCCCGGGACAGCCGCCTATGGCTACACCTTC | CASSSPPGTAAYGYTF
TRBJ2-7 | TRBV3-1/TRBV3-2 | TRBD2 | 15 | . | TGTGCCAGCAGCTATGGACTAGCGGGAGGAACTGAGCAGTACTTC | CASSYGLAGGTEQYF
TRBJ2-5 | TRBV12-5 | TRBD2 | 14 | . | TGTGCTAGTGGTTCGGGACTAGCTGGAGAGACCCAGTACTTC | CASGSGLAGETQYF
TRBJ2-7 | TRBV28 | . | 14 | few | TGTGCCAGCAGTGGGGGGACGTCCTTGGACGAGCAGTACTTC | CASSGGTSLDEQYF
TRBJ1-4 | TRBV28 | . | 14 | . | TGTGCCAGTTGGGGGGGGGCCCTGGCTGAAAAACTGTTTTTT | CASWGGALAEKLFF
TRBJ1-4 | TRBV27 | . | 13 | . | TGTGCCAGCAGTCCGACGGGAGAAAGGAAACTGTTTTTT | CASSPTGERKLFF
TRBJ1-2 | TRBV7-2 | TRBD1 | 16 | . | TGTGCCAGCAGCCCCACTACAGGGGTCCTAAACTATGGCTACACCTTC | CASSPTTGVLNYGYTF
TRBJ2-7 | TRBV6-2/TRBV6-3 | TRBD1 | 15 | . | TGTGCCAGCAGTTACTTAGGACAGGGGGTCTACGAGCAGTACTTC | CASSYLGQGVYEQYF
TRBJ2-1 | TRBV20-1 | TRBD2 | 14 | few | TGCAGTGCTAGTCTCGGGAGGGCCCTGAGGGAGCAGTTCTTC | CSASLGRALREQFF
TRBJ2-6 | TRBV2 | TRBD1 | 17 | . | TGTGCCAGCAACCGGGACAGAGAGATCTCTGGGGCCAACGTCCTGACTTTC | CASNRDREISGANVLTF
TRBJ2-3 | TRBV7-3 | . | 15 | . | TGTGCCAGCAGCCGCCTAGGGGTTAACACAGATACGCAGTATTTT | CASSRLGVNTDTQYF
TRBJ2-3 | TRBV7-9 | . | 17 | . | TGTGCCAGCACCTCCCGAGCGGGCCCGCCTAGCACAGATACGCAGTATTTT | CASTSRAGPPSTDTQYF
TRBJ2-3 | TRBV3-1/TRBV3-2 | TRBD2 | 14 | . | TGTGCCAGCAACCTCGGCGGGAGAGCGGATACGCAGTATTTT | CASNLGGRADTQYF
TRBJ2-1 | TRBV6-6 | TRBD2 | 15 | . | TGTGCCAGCAGCTTCACTAGCGGGGGGGCAAGTGAGCAGTTCTTC | CASSFTSGGASEQFF
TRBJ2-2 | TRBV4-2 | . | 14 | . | TGTGCCAGCAGCAATAGTCCCGGCACCGGGGAGCTGTTTTTT | CASSNSPGTGELFF
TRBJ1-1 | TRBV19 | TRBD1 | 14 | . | TGTGCCAGTAGTACTGACAGGGAGAGAACTGAAGCTTTCTTT | CASSTDRERTEAFF
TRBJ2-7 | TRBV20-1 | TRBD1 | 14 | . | TGCAGTGCTAGTCAAACAGGGGCACAATACGAGCAGTACTTC | CSASQTGAQYEQYF